One and the same sample provided the 12 T cell receptor beta chains below, sequenced in a study of post-analysis software for immune sequencing data. Unique molecular identifiers were carried by the TCR beta cDNA libraries. Each CDR3 protein gets one entry after TCRdb re-called the PCR reads with MiXCR. In the table there are 160,000 or so distinct CDR3 sequences, around 36% of which are singletons. Sample: blood, taken after autologous hematopoietic stem cell transplantation. The receptors were gathered from a girl aged 10 to 17 with multiple sclerosis.

This clonotype was picked up a small number of times. CDR3 bases: TGTGCCAGCAGCCCCTGGGACTACCACAATGAGCAGTTCTTC. As protein: CASSPWDYHNEQFF. The V gene is TRBV9, the J gene TRBJ2-1; TRBD2 agrees at 7 bases. After removal of 4 bases from V and 5 bases from J, the junction contained 6 bases not matched to a gene. Per germline, CDR1 SGDLS and CDR2 YYNGEE. This CDR3 has 14 residues.

This clonotype appeared a few times. The rearrangement links TRBV10-3 to TRBJ1-6; perhaps TRBD1 as D (5 bases). CDR1 and CDR2 from the germline V gene are ENHRY and SYGVKD. Trimming stripped 10 bases from V and 4 bases from J, with 17 bases between. The CDR3 runs 15 residues. For the CDR3, the DNA is TGTGCCACCGCACCGGGACTGGAATATAATTCACCCCTCCACTTT. Amino acid sequence: CATAPGLEYNSPLHF.

V usage is TRBV5-1 and J usage is TRBJ2-5, with 13 positions matching TRBD2. TRBJ2-7 explains the end of the DNA better; the J call may be wrong. The germline V gene has CDR1 SGHRS and CDR2 YFSETQ. This CDR3 is built from 17 residues. The CDR3 region is CASSSGLAGYTTSEQYF. For the CDR3, the DNA is TGCGCCAGCAGCTCGGGACTAGCGGGATATACTACGAGCGAGCAGTACTTC.

This clonotype was counted ten times or more. The chain carries TRBV12-3 or TRBV12-4 and TRBJ2-6; D not certain. This CDR3 has 13 residues. The germline V and J ends were trimmed by 5 bases and 7 bases, with 9 bases remaining between them. CDR3 DNA: TGTGCCAGCAGTGACGGCAATGCCAACGTCCTGACTTTC. Protein sequence: CASSDGNANVLTF.

The V gene is TRBV12-3 or TRBV12-4, the J gene TRBJ2-1; the D is unclear. The CDR3 sequence is 13 residues long. V was clipped by 3 bases and J by 4 bases, with 7 bases between them. CDR3 nucleotides: TGTGCCAGCAGTTTCTTGAGGTACAATGAGCAGTTCTTC. This gives the protein CASSFLRYNEQFF.

The chain recombines TRBV9 with TRBJ2-6; D tentatively fits TRBD1 or TRBD2 (5 bases each). This CDR3 is 18 amino acids long. CDR1 is SGDLS, CDR2 YYNGEE, per germline. Trimming left V 3 bases short and J 4 bases short, with 20 bases between. In DNA, the CDR3 is TGTGCCAGCAGCGCCGCCGGGGCCACGTTCTCGGGGGCCAACGTCCTGACTTTC. This gives the protein CASSAAGATFSGANVLTF.

Remarks on this clonotype: A read error may produce the germline difference seen at one junction end. V is TRBV28 and J is TRBJ1-5, with D possibly being TRBD1 (6 bases). This CDR3 comprises 15 residues. Germline V lookup: CDR1 MDHEN, CDR2 SYDVKM. The DNA of the CDR3 is TGTGCCGGCAGTTTTCGGGACACCCAGTATCAGCCCCAGCATTTT. Residues: CAGSFRDTQYQPQHF.

The V and J genes are TRBV6-4 and TRBJ2-2; tentatively, D is TRBD2 (6 bases). Germline V lookup: CDR1 MRHNA, CDR2 SNTAGT. Trimming removed 2 bases from V and 2 bases from J, with 6 bases in between. The CDR3 totals 14 residues. The CDR3 loop is CASSDGTNTGELFF. In DNA, the CDR3 is TGTGCCAGCAGTGACGGGACTAACACCGGGGAGCTGTTTTTT.

This clonotype was recorded at least ten times. V and J are TRBV10-3 and TRBJ2-5; 7 bases map to TRBD2. The CDR3 is 13 amino acids. Looked up from germline, CDR1 is ENHRY and CDR2 is SYGVKD. The trim removed 11 bases at V and 3 bases at J, leaving 9 bases unmatched. CDR3 DNA: TGTGCCTCTCGTCTAGCGGTAGAAGAGACCCAGTACTTC. Translation: CASRLAVEETQYF.

The chain joins TRBV4-2 to TRBJ1-2; D remains unclear. Trimming removed 3 bases at V and 7 bases at J, with 15 bases between. The V gene's germline CDR1 is LGHNA and CDR2 YNFKEQ. This CDR3 has 14 residues. The CDR3 sequence is CASSHPGVGGGYTF. The CDR3 DNA sequence: TGTGCCAGCAGCCACCCGGGAGTTGGTGGTGGCTACACCTTC.

In this sample, this clonotype turned up once. The gene calls are TRBV19 and TRBJ1-1; 7 bases match TRBD1. The CDR3 consists of 16 residues. Germline loops: CDR1 LNHDA, CDR2 SQIVND (reference sequence). The trim removed 4 bases at V and 1 base at J, leaving 9 bases unmatched. CDR3 nucleotide sequence: TGTGCCAGTAGTAGAACGACAGGGCGAGGGAACACTGAAGCTTTCTTT. Translated: CASSRTTGRGNTEAFF.

The chain couples TRBV7-9 to TRBJ2-4; D gene unclear. Trimming stripped 0 bases from V and 15 bases from J, with 12 bases between. Germline V lookup: CDR1 SEHNR, CDR2 FQNEAQ (reference sequence). The length of the CDR3 is 12 residues. Here the CDR3 DNA reads TGTGCCAGCAGCTTAGCGCTGGGTCTATTGTACTTC. Protein sequence: CASSLALGLLYF.